These 26 T cell receptor beta chains originate from one sample sequenced in a study of cytomegalovirus exposure and HLA in healthy donors. TCRdb's copy holds only in-frame clones and misses some; the assay was immunoSEQ multiplex PCR. The profile shows 130,000 to 150,000 clones, 88% of them singletons. What was sequenced was PBMCs. All receptors derive from a woman aged 18-29 years in good health and CMV-seropositive.

The chain uses TRBV5-6 and TRBJ2-1; D is possibly TRBD1 (6 bases). With 4 bases removed from V and 4 bases from J, the gap between germline ends came to 15 bases. The CDR3 covers 15 residues. Germline assignment: CDR1 SGHDT and CDR2 YYEEEE. CDR3 residues: CASSRGQSRYNEQFF. The CDR3 nucleotides are TGTGCCAGCAGCCGAGGACAGTCTAGATACAATGAGCAGTTCTTC.

The V gene is TRBV27, the J gene TRBJ1-1; 7 bases agree with TRBD1. CDR1 is MNHEY, CDR2 SMNVEV, per germline (reference sequence). The V and J ends lost 5 bases and 11 bases, in that order; junction bases with no gene match: 14. The CDR3 has 14 amino acids. The CDR3 loop reads CASSRASGGLRAFF. As DNA, the CDR3 is TGTGCCAGCAGTAGAGCCTCAGGGGGGCTTAGGGCTTTCTTT.

The CDR3 is CATSDRGGGTDTQYF. The CDR3 region has the DNA TGTGCCACCAGCGACCGAGGGGGCGGCACAGATACGCAGTATTTT. The rearrangement joins TRBV15 to TRBJ2-3; 7 positions match TRBD1. This CDR3 is 15 amino acids long. The germline CDR1 and CDR2 sequences are LNHNV and YYDKDF (reference sequence). Losses at the gene ends were 5 bases for V and 1 base for J; bases not matched to a gene: 6.

This chain joins TRBV5-5 and TRBJ2-7; unclear D gene. Trimming shortened V by 0 bases and J by 1 base, and 8 bases separated the two germline ends. Germline CDR1 and CDR2: SGHKS and YYEKEE (reference sequence). This CDR3 has 14 amino acids. The DNA of the CDR3 is TGTGCCAGCAGCTTGGTTCCCGCGTCCTACGAGCAGTACTTC. It codes for CASSLVPASYEQYF.

This rearrangement joins TRBV5-4 to TRBJ2-5; TRBD2 matches 7 bases. The length of the CDR3 is 15 residues. The V segment lost 7 bases and the J segment 2 bases; nucleotides outside the gene matches: 11. Per germline, CDR1 SGHNT and CDR2 YYREEE (reference sequence). The CDR3 reads CASRIGNGGQETQYF. CDR3 coding DNA: TGTGCCAGCCGAATTGGTAACGGGGGGCAAGAGACCCAGTACTTC.

V is TRBV6-1 and J is TRBJ1-2; no clear D gene. Germline V gene data show CDR1 as MNHNS and CDR2 as SASEGT. The CDR3 totals 15 residues. V lost 1 base, J lost 8 bases, and 17 bases lay in between. The CDR3 DNA reads as TGTGCCAGCAGTGAAGACGGCAGCGGACCCCAGGGCTACACCTTC. Its translation is CASSEDGSGPQGYTF.

V and J are TRBV4-1 and TRBJ2-3; TRBD2 matches at 10 bases. The germline V gene encodes CDR1 MGHRA and CDR2 YSYEKL. The trim removed 6 bases at V and 2 bases at J, leaving 2 bases unmatched. This CDR3 is 14 amino acids long. The CDR3 protein is CASRAGGYTDTQYF. The CDR3 region has the DNA TGCGCCAGCAGAGCGGGGGGGTACACAGATACGCAGTATTTT.

The gene calls are TRBV9 and TRBJ2-7, with 8 nucleotides matching TRBD2. Losses at the gene ends were 0 bases for V and 1 base for J; bases not matched to a gene: 3. From germline, CDR1 is SGDLS and CDR2 YYNGEE. There are 15 residues in the CDR3. As DNA, the CDR3 is TGTGCCAGCAGCGTAGGGACTAGCCCTTCCTACGAGCAGTACTTC. Encoded protein: CASSVGTSPSYEQYF.

The CDR3 coding sequence is TGTGCCAGCAGTCTCTATAACAGGGTGGAGAGTGAAGCTTTCTTT. Protein: CASSLYNRVESEAFF. The chain couples TRBV2 to TRBJ1-1; tentatively, D is TRBD1 (6 bases). The ends were cut back, 5 bases at V and 7 bases at J, with 20 bases in the middle. Germline values: CDR1 SNHLY, CDR2 FYNNEI. This CDR3 has 15 amino acids.

V gene TRBV7-2 combines with J gene TRBJ1-2; TRBD1 matches at 8 bases. This CDR3 comprises 15 residues. The germline CDR1 and CDR2 sequences are SGHTA and FQGNSA. V lost 5 bases to trimming and J lost 3 bases; unmatched junction nucleotides: 8. This chain's CDR3 is CASSRRQGADYGYTF. In DNA form, the CDR3 reads TGTGCCAGCAGCCGTCGGCAGGGGGCGGACTATGGCTACACCTTC.

The rearrangement joins TRBV11-1 to TRBJ1-1; D remains unclear. Germline CDR1 SGHAT, CDR2 FQDESV (reference sequence). Trimming shortened V by 4 bases and J by 1 base, and 4 bases separated the two germline ends. The CDR3 length is 12 residues. The CDR3 is CASSSSNTEAFF. The CDR3 DNA sequence: TGTGCCAGCAGCTCATCGAACACTGAAGCTTTCTTT.

The chain uses TRBV20-1 and TRBJ2-5; no clear D. V shed 2 bases and J shed 3 bases, with 4 bases lying between them. CDR1 is DFQATT, CDR2 SNEGSKA, per germline (reference sequence). The CDR3 consists of 11 residues. The CDR3 reads CSARTEETQYF. CDR3 bases: TGCAGTGCTAGAACAGAAGAGACCCAGTACTTC.

The genes are TRBV5-1 and TRBJ2-7, with TRBD2 matching 8 bases. This CDR3 has 13 amino acids. Germline CDR1 and CDR2: SGHRS and YFSETQ. With 4 bases clipped from V and 2 bases from J, the junction kept 2 bases outside the gene matches. This CDR3 is CASSPGGTYEQYF. Written as DNA, the CDR3 is TGCGCCAGCAGCCCGGGAGGGACCTACGAGCAGTACTTC.

The chain links TRBV29-1 to TRBJ2-1; 8 nucleotides match TRBD2. The CDR3 extends over 14 amino acids. The ends lost 3 bases at V and 6 bases at J; junction bases unmatched: 7. Germline values: CDR1 SQVTM, CDR2 ANQGSEA. The CDR3 is CSVEVGRGVNEQFF. The CDR3 region has the DNA TGCAGCGTTGAGGTTGGGCGGGGGGTCAATGAGCAGTTCTTC.

This rearrangement joins TRBV29-1 to TRBJ2-2; 7 bases are shared with TRBD1. CDR3 length: 14 residues. The germline V gene encodes CDR1 SQVTM and CDR2 ANQGSEA. Trimming removed 6 bases from V and 2 bases from J; junction bases left unmatched: 6. This CDR3 reads CSVKGQRNTGELFF. CDR3 in DNA: TGCAGCGTCAAGGGACAGCGAAACACCGGGGAGCTGTTTTTT.

The V and J genes are TRBV29-1 and TRBJ2-1; TRBD2 agrees at 8 bases. Germline trimming cut 4 bases from V and 7 bases from J; bases unmatched to any gene: 12. The germline CDR1 and CDR2 sequences are SQVTM and ANQGSEA. The CDR3 totals 15 residues. As DNA, the CDR3 is TGCAGCGTTGCTACTAGCGGAGCCCGGGGAAATGAGCAGTTCTTC. Translation: CSVATSGARGNEQFF.

This chain uses TRBV4-2 with TRBJ1-4; perhaps TRBD1 as D (6 bases). This CDR3 has 16 residues. Germline V gives CDR1 LGHNA, CDR2 YNFKEQ. V lost 1 base to trimming and J lost 6 bases, with 15 bases between them. CDR3 sequence: CASSQVGGSGDEKLFF. CDR3 sequence (DNA): TGTGCCAGCAGCCAAGTAGGGGGATCCGGAGATGAAAAACTGTTTTTT.

V usage is TRBV30 and J usage is TRBJ1-2, with TRBD1 identical over 7 bases. Germline values: CDR1 GTSNPN, CDR2 SVGIG (reference sequence). Trimming removed 3 bases from V and 8 bases from J; junction bases left unmatched: 12. The CDR3 length is 14 residues. DNA for the CDR3: TGTGCCTGGAGGGCCCTAAGGGGGCTGGGAGGCTACACCTTC. As protein: CAWRALRGLGGYTF.

The chain has TRBV11-2 and TRBJ2-5, with TRBD2 matching over 10 bases. Germline values: CDR1 SGHAT, CDR2 FQNNGV. J was trimmed by 4 bases and V by 4 bases; bases with no gene match: 6. The CDR3 loop spans 15 amino acids. CDR3 in amino acids: CASSSTSSGRETQYF. The CDR3 DNA reads as TGTGCCAGCAGCTCAACCTCTAGCGGGAGAGAGACCCAGTACTTC.

The genes are TRBV4-1 and TRBJ2-3; tentatively, D is TRBD1 (6 bases). The germline CDR1 and CDR2 sequences are MGHRA and YSYEKL. CDR3 length: 14 residues. V shed 3 bases and J shed 1 base, with 8 bases lying between them. The CDR3 loop reads CASSQGARTDTQYF. The CDR3 DNA is TGCGCCAGCAGCCAGGGGGCCCGCACAGATACGCAGTATTTT.

The CDR3 DNA sequence: TGTGCCAGCAGGGACGGGACTCCCGCGGGTGAGCAGTTCTTC. The encoded protein is CASRDGTPAGEQFF. The chain employs TRBV27 and TRBJ2-1, with D possibly matching TRBD2 (6 bases). Per germline, CDR1 MNHEY and CDR2 SMNVEV (reference sequence). The CDR3 is made up of 14 amino acids. V was pared by 6 bases and J by 9 bases, with 18 bases between.

V gene TRBV7-9 combines with J gene TRBJ1-5; D unresolved. Between the trimmed V and J ends, which lost 1 base and 5 bases, there was a span of 15 bases. Germline CDR1 reads SEHNR; CDR2 reads FQNEAQ (reference sequence). This CDR3 contains 16 residues. CDR3 in amino acids: CASSLGRDVPDQPQHF. The CDR3 DNA is TGTGCCAGCAGCTTAGGTCGGGATGTACCCGATCAGCCCCAGCATTTT.

A note on this clone: A read error may produce the germline difference seen at one junction end. The chain combines TRBV20-1 with TRBJ2-5, with D possibly being TRBD2 (5 bases). Germline values: CDR1 DFQATT, CDR2 SNEGSKA (reference sequence). The CDR3 covers 8 residues. The CDR3: CSARGADF. The CDR3 DNA follows: TGCAGTGCTAGGGGAGCAGACTTC.

The gene calls are TRBV28 and TRBJ1-5, with 8 bases aligning to TRBD1. Trimming cost V 6 bases and J 4 bases; bases outside gene matches: 5. Germline CDR1 and CDR2: MDHEN and SYDVKM. The CDR3 has 14 residues. CDR3 in DNA: TGTGCCAGCAGAGCAGGGGGCACAAATCAGCCCCAGCATTTT. It codes for CASRAGGTNQPQHF. The full variable domain, in which reference TRBV28 and TRBJ1-5 provide the parts outside the CDR3, is DVKVTQSSRYLVKRTGEKVFLECVQDMDHENMFWYRQDPGLGLRLIYFSYDVKMKEKGDIPEGYSVSREKKERFSLILESASTNQTSMYLCASRAGGTNQPQHFGDGTRLSIL.

Here the CDR3 DNA reads TGTGCCAGCAGCCAAATAGGGGTGCACGAGTACTTC. Protein product: CASSQIGVHEYF. J is TRBJ2-5 and V is TRBV5-4; D perhaps matches TRBD1 (5 bases). The CDR3 runs to 12 residues. V was shortened by 4 bases and J by 12 bases, with 16 bases between the two germline ends. The germline CDR1 and CDR2 sequences are SGHNT and YYREEE (reference sequence). Based on the CDR3 plus reference TRBV5-4 and TRBJ2-5, the full variable domain is ETGVTQSPTHLIKTRGQQVTLRCSSQSGHNTVSWYQQALGQGPQFIFQYYREEENGRGNFPPRFSGLQFPNYSSELNVNALELDDSALYLCASSQIGVHEYFGPGTRLLVL.

V gene TRBV7-9 combines with J gene TRBJ2-3; 7 positions match TRBD2. There are 17 residues in the CDR3. J gave up 3 bases and V 5 bases, and 14 bases lay outside the gene matches. The germline V gene has CDR1 SEHNR and CDR2 FQNEAQ (reference sequence). Here the CDR3 reads CASSAGTTLRGTDTQYF. The CDR3 DNA reads TGTGCCAGCAGCGCCGGGACTACATTACGGGGGACAGATACGCAGTATTTT.